The T cell receptor beta chain under discussion was sequenced for a study of ipilimumab plus nivolumab after autologous stem cell transplantation. General study results and limits: Authors suggest TCR repertoire, Treg phenotype and gut microbiota support further study.

Clones were read by immunoSEQ multiplex PCR, and TCRdb kept only the in-frame ones, dropping some. The sample records some 14,000 clones, about four fifths being singletons. CDR1 and CDR2 (germline): MNHEY, SMNVEV (reference sequence). The CDR3 consists of 13 residues. V lost 7 bases and J lost 5; bases outside the gene matches: 1. About this clone: Antigen: not known.

Sequencing was performed on PBMCs, taken in a trial of ipilimumab plus nivolumab as post-transplant consolidation. This chain connects TRBV27 to TRBJ2-1; TRBD2 matches at 11 bases. The TCR sequence derives from a male donor with primary mediastinal lymphoma. The CDR3 sequence: CASMGLADNEQFF. The CDR3 nucleotides are TGTGCCAGCATGGGACTAGCGGACAATGAGCAGTTCTTC.